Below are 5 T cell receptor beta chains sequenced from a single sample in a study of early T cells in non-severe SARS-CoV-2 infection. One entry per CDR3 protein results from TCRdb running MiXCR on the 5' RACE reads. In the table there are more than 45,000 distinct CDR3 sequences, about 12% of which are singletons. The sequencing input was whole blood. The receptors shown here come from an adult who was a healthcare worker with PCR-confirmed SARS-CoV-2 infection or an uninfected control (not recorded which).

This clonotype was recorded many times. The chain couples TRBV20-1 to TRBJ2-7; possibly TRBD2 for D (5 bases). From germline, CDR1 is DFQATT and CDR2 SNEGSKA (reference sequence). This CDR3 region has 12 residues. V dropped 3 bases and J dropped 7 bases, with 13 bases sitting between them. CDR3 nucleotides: TGCAGTGCTAGGGCGTCGCCGGGGGAGCAGTACTTC. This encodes CSARASPGEQYF.

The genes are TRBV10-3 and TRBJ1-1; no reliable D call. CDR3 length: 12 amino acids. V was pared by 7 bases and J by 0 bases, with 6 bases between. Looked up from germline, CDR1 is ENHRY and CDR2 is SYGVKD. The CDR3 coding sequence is TGTGCCATCAAGGATGTGAACACTGAAGCTTTCTTT. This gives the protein CAIKDVNTEAFF.

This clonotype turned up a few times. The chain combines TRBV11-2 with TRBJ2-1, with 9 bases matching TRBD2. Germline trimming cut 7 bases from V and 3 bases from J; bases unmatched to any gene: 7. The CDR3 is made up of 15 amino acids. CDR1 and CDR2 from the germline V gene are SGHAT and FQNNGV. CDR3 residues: CASTGLARNYNEQFF. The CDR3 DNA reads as TGTGCCAGCACCGGACTAGCGAGGAACTACAATGAGCAGTTCTTC. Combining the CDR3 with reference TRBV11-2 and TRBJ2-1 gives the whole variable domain EAGVAQSPRYKIIEKRQSVAFWCNPISGHATLYWYQQILGQGPKLLIQFQNNGVVDDSQLPKDRFSAERLKGVDSTLKIQPAKLEDSAVYLCASTGLARNYNEQFFGPGTRLTVL.

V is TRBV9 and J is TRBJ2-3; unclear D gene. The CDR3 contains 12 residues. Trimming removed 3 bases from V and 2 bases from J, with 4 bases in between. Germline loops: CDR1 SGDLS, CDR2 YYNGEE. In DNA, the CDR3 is TGTGCCAGCAGCGCCATCACAGATACGCAGTATTTT. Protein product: CASSAITDTQYF.

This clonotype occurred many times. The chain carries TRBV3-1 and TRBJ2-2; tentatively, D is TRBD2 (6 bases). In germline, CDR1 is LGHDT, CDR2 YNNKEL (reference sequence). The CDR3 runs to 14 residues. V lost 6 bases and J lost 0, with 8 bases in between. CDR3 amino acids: CASSVAANTGELFF. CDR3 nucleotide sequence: TGTGCCAGCAGTGTAGCGGCGAACACCGGGGAGCTGTTTTTT.